What follows are 3 T cell receptor beta chains derived from one specimen sequenced in a study of blood T cells in healthy people across ages. Together with a sample-barcoded 5' primer, a J-beta primer mix was included in a second PCR lasting roughly 6 to 12 cycles. TCRdb re-called the 5' RACE reads with MiXCR, one entry per CDR3 protein. Of over a million distinct CDR3 sequences listed, 40% to 45% are singletons. Sequences were obtained from blood. The receptors here all came from a woman aged 60-70 years in good health.

This clonotype was recorded once. The chain is built from TRBV20-1 and TRBJ2-1; 8 nucleotides match TRBD2. The J call could be wrong; TRBJ2-7 is a better fit for the DNA end. Germline lookup yields CDR1 DFQATT and CDR2 SNEGSKA (reference sequence). CDR3 length: 17 amino acids. CDR3 bases: TGCAGTGCTAGAGATTTTATTGGGCGGGAGGACGACAATGAGCAGTACTTC. It encodes CSARDFIGREDDNEQYF.

On this clonotype: A much larger clone differs from this one at a single base, so this may be a read error. The chain links TRBV4-2 to TRBJ1-4; D uncertain. This CDR3 comprises 15 residues. Germline V gene lookup returns CDR1 LGHNA and CDR2 YNFKEQ. The CDR3 coding sequence is TGTGCCAGCAGCCAAGAGGAGGGTCCGGACGAAAGACTGTTTTTT. Its translation: CASSQEEGPDERLFF.

This rearrangement joins TRBV5-1 to TRBJ2-7; D is tentatively TRBD1 or TRBD2 (6 bases each). The V gene's germline CDR1 is SGHRS and CDR2 YFSETQ. V gave up 2 bases and J gave up 2 bases, with 14 bases separating them. The CDR3 sequence is 15 residues long. In DNA form, the CDR3 reads TGCGCCAGCAGCTTCGAAGGGGGGAGGCCCTACGAGCAGTACTTC. It is translated as CASSFEGGRPYEQYF.